One sample yielded the 8 T cell receptor beta chains listed below, sequenced in a study of blood T cell repertoires in COVID-19. The table came from immunoSEQ multiplex PCR; TCRdb's copy has only in-frame clones and leaves some out. Here the sample spans about 200,000 clones, roughly nine tenths being singletons. Sequences were obtained from peripheral blood. These receptors were obtained from a woman in her seventies with acute or convalescent COVID-19.

This chain joins TRBV19 and TRBJ2-5, with 14 bases fitting TRBD2. CDR1 and CDR2 (germline): LNHDA, SQIVND (reference sequence). The CDR3 covers 15 residues. The trim removed 4 bases at V and 4 bases at J, leaving 2 bases unmatched. The CDR3 sequence: CASSTGLAGGETQYF. Written as DNA, the CDR3 is TGTGCCAGTAGTACTGGACTAGCGGGAGGAGAGACCCAGTACTTC.

The chain combines TRBV10-2 with TRBJ2-5, with 9 bases identical to TRBD1. From germline, CDR1 is WSHSY and CDR2 SAAADI. The CDR3 extends over 17 amino acids. V lost 7 bases to trimming and J lost 5 bases; unmatched junction nucleotides: 17. DNA for the CDR3: TGCGCCAGCATTCGGGGGACAGGGAGGAGGGACCGGGAGACCCAGTACTTC. Its protein product is CASIRGTGRRDRETQYF.

This clone came up once. The chain uses TRBV5-1 and TRBJ2-2; 8 bases are a match to TRBD2. The CDR3 spans 16 residues. The germline CDR1 and CDR2 sequences are SGHRS and YFSETQ. The V gene end was trimmed by 6 bases and the J gene end by 2 bases; junction bases not matched to a gene: 9. The CDR3 nucleotides read TGCGCCAGCAACTCCTCGGCGGGGGGAAACACCGGGGAGCTGTTTTTT. Translation: CASNSSAGGNTGELFF.

The J gene is TRBJ2-2, the V gene TRBV7-9, with 7 bases fitting TRBD1. V lost 5 bases to trimming and J lost 5 bases; unmatched junction nucleotides: 2. The length of the CDR3 is 13 residues. CDR1 and CDR2 from the germline V gene are SEHNR and FQNEAQ (reference sequence). CDR3 sequence reads: CASSQTGTGELFF. The CDR3 coding sequence is TGTGCCAGCAGCCAGACAGGGACCGGGGAGCTGTTTTTT.

The rearrangement links TRBV2 to TRBJ1-6; the D is unclear. The germline gives CDR1 SNHLY, CDR2 FYNNEI. The germline V and J ends were trimmed by 2 bases and 9 bases, with 17 bases remaining between them. The CDR3 has 16 amino acids. The CDR3 loop is CASSESGLVLGSPLHF. The CDR3 region has the DNA TGTGCCAGCAGTGAATCAGGACTGGTTCTGGGTTCACCCCTCCACTTT. Based on the CDR3 plus reference TRBV2 and TRBJ1-6, the full variable domain is EPEVTQTPSHQVTQMGQEVILRCVPISNHLYFYWYRQILGQKVEFLVSFYNNEISEKSEIFDDQFSVERPDGSNFTLKIRSTKLEDSAMYFCASSESGLVLGSPLHFGNGTRLTVT.

This clone has just one count. The chain combines TRBV2 with TRBJ2-1; tentative D call: TRBD2 (6 bases). Germline loops: CDR1 SNHLY, CDR2 FYNNEI. This CDR3 region has 14 residues. The V gene lost 8 bases and the J gene lost 2 bases, with 13 bases spanning the gap. DNA of the CDR3: TGTGCCAGCGGAGAGGACTACCCCTACAATGAGCAGTTCTTC. This codes for CASGEDYPYNEQFF.

This clone was seen once. The V and J genes are TRBV6-2 or TRBV6-3 and TRBJ1-2, with unresolved D. The CDR3 runs 12 residues. V shed 1 base and J shed 8 bases, with 8 bases lying between them. Per germline, CDR1 MNHEY and CDR2 SVGEGT. Written as DNA, the CDR3 is TGTGCCAGCAGTTACTATCCTCAGGGCTACACCTTC. Translation gives CASSYYPQGYTF.

V and J are TRBV7-6 and TRBJ2-7; D ambiguous. CDR3 length: 18 amino acids. Trimming pared 1 base from V and 0 bases from J, leaving 19 bases between. The germline CDR1 and CDR2 sequences are SGHVS and FNYEAQ. In DNA form, the CDR3 reads TGTGCCAGCAGCTTAGGCCCCCCTGCGCCAACCGGCTCCTACGAGCAGTACTTC. It translates to CASSLGPPAPTGSYEQYF.